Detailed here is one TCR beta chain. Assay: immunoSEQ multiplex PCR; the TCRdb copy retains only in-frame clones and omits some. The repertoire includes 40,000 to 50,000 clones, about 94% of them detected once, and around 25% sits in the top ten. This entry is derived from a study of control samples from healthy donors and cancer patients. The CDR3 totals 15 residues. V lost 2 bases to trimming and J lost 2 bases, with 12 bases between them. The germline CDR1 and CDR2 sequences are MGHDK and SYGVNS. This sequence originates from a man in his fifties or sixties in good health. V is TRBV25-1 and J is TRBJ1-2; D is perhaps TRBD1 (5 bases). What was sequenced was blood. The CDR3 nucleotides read TGTGCCAGCAGTGAAGGGGCCTTTCTGAACTATGGCTACACCTTC. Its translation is CASSEGAFLNYGYTF.